A single sample gave rise to the 30 T cell receptor beta chains below, sequenced in a study of T cell clonality in common variable immunodeficiency. Points from the study as a whole: Common variable immunodeficiency TCR beta sequences reportedly had fewer deletions and N-nucleotide insertions.

Their antigens are not known. Profiled with immunoSEQ multiplex PCR; TCRdb holds only in-frame clones, not every one. This sample carries more than 20,000 clones, none of them present only once. Sample: peripheral blood mononuclear cells. These receptors were collected from a human donor with common variable immunodeficiency.

This clone has a count of ten or more. Read coverage stops 3 residues before the CDR3 terminus; the germline J gene supplies the remainder. This chain links TRBV20-1 with TRBJ2-7; 7 nucleotides line up with TRBD1. CDR1 DFQATT and CDR2 SNEGSKA come from the germline V gene (reference sequence). J was trimmed by 2 bases and V by 1 base; bases with no gene match: 8. The CDR3 is 15 residues long. The sequenced part of the CDR3 DNA is TGCAGTGCTAGAGCAAGACAGGGACCGGCCTACGAG. It is translated as CSARARQGPAYE. The whole CDR3 protein is CSARARQGPAYEQYF.

This clone has at least ten counts. The CDR3 goes on 3 residues after the read ends, and that part is filled in from the germline J gene. The chain joins TRBV20-1 to TRBJ2-3; a possible D gene is TRBD1 (5 bases). This CDR3 comprises 15 residues. Germline CDR1 DFQATT, CDR2 SNEGSKA (reference sequence). Trimming took 7 bases from V and 0 from J, leaving 17 bases between them. The CDR3 bases that were read are TGCAGTGAGACAGCCGGTTTACTTAGCACAGATACG. Its protein is CSETAGLLSTDT. The full CDR3 sequence reads CSETAGLLSTDTQYF.

This clone was seen many times. The read terminates 3 residues before the CDR3 end, so the remaining end is supplied by the germline J gene. V usage is TRBV19 and J usage is TRBJ1-5; D remains unclear. Germline loops: CDR1 LNHDA, CDR2 SQIVND (reference sequence). V lost 5 bases and J lost 9, with 11 bases in between. The CDR3 has 12 residues. This chain's CDR3 is CASSLLAGPQHF. CDR3 DNA, as far as it was read: TGTGCCAGTAGTTTACTAGCGGGGCCC.

This clone is medium-sized by share. The read terminates 3 residues ahead of where the CDR3 ends, so the germline J gene completes it. This sequence joins TRBV29-1 and TRBJ2-4; 9 bases are a match to TRBD1. The CDR3 length is 13 residues. Looked up from germline, CDR1 is SQVTM and CDR2 is ANQGSEA. The sequenced part of the CDR3 DNA is TGCAGCGTTGACCCACAGGGGGCGAGGATT. Translating it yields CSVDPQGARI. The full CDR3 sequence reads CSVDPQGARIQYF.

Many counts were recorded for this clone. The observed sequence ends 3 residues before the CDR3 terminus, with the missing tail filled in from the germline J gene. The chain is built from TRBV5-1 and TRBJ1-6; 7 nucleotides match TRBD1. The CDR3 loop spans 15 amino acids. The V gene's germline CDR1 is SGHRS and CDR2 YFSETQ. Trimming at V came to 4 bases and at J to 5 bases, leaving 6 bases not matched to a gene. The covered CDR3 bases are TGCGCCAGCAGCCCAAGAGGACAGGATAATTCACCC. Translation: CASSPRGQDNSP. The whole CDR3 sequence reads CASSPRGQDNSPLHF.

This clone was detected many times. The read is 3 residues too short to cover the CDR3 end, so that end is filled in from the germline J gene. This chain joins TRBV2 and TRBJ1-1; unclear D gene. The germline CDR1 and CDR2 sequences are SNHLY and FYNNEI. V gave up 7 bases and J gave up 5 bases, with 17 bases separating them. The CDR3 consists of 14 residues. CDR3: CASTQGRRRTEAFF. Incomplete CDR3 DNA: TGTGCCAGCACCCAAGGGCGCCGAAGGACTGAA.

This clone was observed many times. The CDR3 extends 3 residues past the end of the read, so its final part is completed from the germline J gene. The chain is built from TRBV19 and TRBJ2-1; D might be TRBD1 (6 bases). The V gene lost 5 bases and the J gene lost 3 bases, with 8 bases spanning the gap. CDR3 length: 13 residues. Germline CDR1 LNHDA, CDR2 SQIVND (reference sequence). The CDR3 is CASSPRGYNEQFF. Partial CDR3 DNA: TGTGCCAGTAGTCCCAGGGGCTACAATGAG.

With regard to this clone: The read ends 3 residues before the CDR3 terminus; that terminus is restored from the germline J gene. The V gene is TRBV5-1, the J gene TRBJ2-7; weak D call: TRBD1 (5 bases). This CDR3 comprises 14 residues. V lost 0 bases and J lost 3, with 10 bases in between. The germline gives CDR1 SGHRS, CDR2 YFSETQ. Partial CDR3 DNA: TGCGCCAGCAGCTTGGGACAGTCTATCTACGAG. Its protein product is CASSLGQSIYE. The full CDR3 is CASSLGQSIYEQYF.

This clone was detected ten times or more. Read coverage stops 3 residues before the CDR3 terminus; the germline J gene supplies the remainder. The V call is TRBV18, the J call TRBJ2-7; 9 bases agree with TRBD1. Germline-derived CDR1 and CDR2 are KGHSH and LQKENI. The CDR3 length is 17 residues. J was trimmed by 6 bases and V by 2 bases; bases with no gene match: 14. The CDR3 sequence is CASSPKTPGQGLGEQYF. Incomplete CDR3 DNA: TGTGCCAGCTCACCAAAAACTCCGGGACAGGGTCTCGGCGAG.

This clone was recorded many times. The read ends 3 residues before the CDR3 terminus; that terminus is restored from the germline J gene. V is TRBV7-2 and J is TRBJ1-1; TRBD1 matches 9 bases. The germline gives CDR1 SGHTA, CDR2 FQGNSA. The CDR3 extends over 15 amino acids. The DNA read from the CDR3 is TGTGCCAGCAGCTGGGGGCTGACAGGGGGAAGGGGA. This encodes CASSWGLTGGRG. The entire CDR3 protein is CASSWGLTGGRGAFF.

By share of the sample, this clone is medium-sized. The read finishes 3 residues shy of the CDR3 end, and the germline J gene is used to complete it. The gene calls are TRBV9 and TRBJ2-1; 9 bases are shared with TRBD2. The V and J ends lost 0 bases and 1 base, in that order; junction bases with no gene match: 17. The CDR3 consists of 21 residues. The germline V gene has CDR1 SGDLS and CDR2 YYNGEE. CDR3 DNA (partial): TGTGCCAGCAGCGTAGCTCCCCTTCGCGGGGGGGCACGTAGTTCCTACAATGAG. Translating gives CASSVAPLRGGARSSYNE. In full, the CDR3 reads CASSVAPLRGGARSSYNEQFF.

This clone showed up many times. With the read ending 3 residues before the CDR3 end, the germline J gene is used to fill in that end. The chain carries TRBV6-2 or TRBV6-3 and TRBJ2-1; 9 bases align to TRBD2. CDR1 is MNHEY and CDR2 is SVGEGT in the germline V gene. The V gene end was trimmed by 6 bases and the J gene end by 4 bases; junction bases not matched to a gene: 7. The CDR3 length is 15 residues. The DNA read from the CDR3 is TGTGCCAGCAGGCTAAGCGGGGGGATATACAATGAG. Its translation is CASRLSGGIYNE. The entire CDR3 protein reads CASRLSGGIYNEQFF.

This clone has at least ten counts. The observed sequence ends 3 residues before the CDR3 terminus, with the missing tail filled in from the germline J gene. V gene TRBV7-2 combines with J gene TRBJ1-2, with D tentatively TRBD1 (6 bases). Trimming cost V 2 bases and J 4 bases, with 11 bases left between them. The CDR3 spans 14 residues. CDR1 is SGHTA, CDR2 FQGNSA, per germline. The CDR3 bases that were read are TGTGCCAGCAGCTTACAGAGGGGGTCCTATGGC. Translating it yields CASSLQRGSYG. The CDR3 reads in full as CASSLQRGSYGYTF. Together with reference TRBV7-2 and TRBJ1-2, the CDR3 gives the full variable domain: GAGVSQSPSNKVTEKGKDVELRCDPISGHTALYWYRQSLGQGLEFLIYFQGNSAPDKSGLPSDRFSAERTGGSVSTLTIQRTQQEDSAVYLCASSLQRGSYGYTFGSGTRLTVV.

This clone was recorded many times. The CDR3 is cut off 3 residues early in the read; its end comes from the germline J gene. V and J are TRBV30 and TRBJ2-2, with TRBD2 matching 7 bases. The CDR3 totals 14 residues. The V and J ends lost 2 bases and 6 bases, in that order; junction bases with no gene match: 6. Germline V gene lookup returns CDR1 GTSNPN and CDR2 SVGIG (reference sequence). The DNA read from the CDR3 is TGTGCCTGGAGTCGGCGGGGAGGGTCCGGGGAG. Its translation: CAWSRRGGSGE. The whole CDR3 protein is CAWSRRGGSGELFF.

Ten or more counts support this clone. The read halts 3 residues ahead of the CDR3 end, with the missing end drawn from the germline J gene. The V call is TRBV18, the J call TRBJ2-3; TRBD2 might be the D (6 bases). Germline lookup yields CDR1 KGHSH and CDR2 LQKENI. V gave up 4 bases and J gave up 5 bases, with 13 bases separating them. The CDR3 spans 14 residues. The CDR3 loop reads CASSLVWGEDTQYF. The CDR3 DNA, read in part, is TGTGCCAGCTCACTCGTGTGGGGGGAAGATACG. The full variable domain, in which reference TRBV18 and TRBJ2-3 provide the parts outside the CDR3, is NAGVMQNPRHLVRRRGQEARLRCSPMKGHSHVYWYRQLPEEGLKFMVYLQKENIIDESGMPKERFSAEFPKEGPSILRIQQVVRGDSAAYFCASSLVWGEDTQYFGPGTRLTVL.

This clone has ten or more counts. The sequenced fragment ends 3 residues before the CDR3 boundary, so the rest is inferred from the germline J gene. This sequence joins TRBV18 and TRBJ2-6, with D possibly TRBD2 on 6 matching bases. Germline V lookup: CDR1 KGHSH, CDR2 LQKENI. Trimming took 3 bases from V and 4 from J, leaving 7 bases between them. The CDR3 contains 14 residues. CDR3 DNA, as far as it was read: TGTGCCAGCTCACCCCGGGGGGGGGCCAACGTC. Protein sequence: CASSPRGGANV. The full CDR3 protein is CASSPRGGANVLTF.

This clone came up many times. The read stops 3 residues short of the end of the CDR3; the missing end is completed from the germline J gene. The genes are TRBV7-6 and TRBJ2-3; D is possibly TRBD1 (5 bases). The CDR3 has 14 amino acids. Germline V gene lookup returns CDR1 SGHVS and CDR2 FNYEAQ. V was clipped by 1 base and J by 6 bases, with 11 bases between them. The DNA read from the CDR3 is TGTGCCAGCAGCTTAGAGGCAGGGTGGGATACG. This sequence encodes CASSLEAGWDT. The entire CDR3 protein reads CASSLEAGWDTQYF.

There are many counts of this clone. The read terminates 3 residues ahead of where the CDR3 ends, so the germline J gene completes it. This chain joins TRBV5-6 and TRBJ1-6; the D gene is possibly TRBD1 (5 bases). CDR3 length equals 14 residues. Germline-derived CDR1 and CDR2 are SGHDT and YYEEEE. V was cut by 2 bases and J by 10 bases, with 13 bases left in between. CDR3 DNA, as far as it was read: TGTGCCAGCAGCTTTTTGCAGGGAGGATCACCC. It specifies CASSFLQGGSP. The entire CDR3 protein reads CASSFLQGGSPLHF.

Comment on this clone: Read data end 3 residues before the CDR3 end; the end is taken from the germline J gene. The chain has TRBV20-1 and TRBJ1-1, with no clear D. The germline V gene encodes CDR1 DFQATT and CDR2 SNEGSKA (reference sequence). With 6 bases removed from V and 0 bases from J, the gap between germline ends came to 11 bases. This CDR3 has 13 residues. CDR3: CSATDGVNTEAFF. Incomplete CDR3 DNA: TGCAGTGCCACCGACGGGGTGAACACTGAA.

This clone was counted ten times or more. The junction does not match germline at one end; this may be a read error. The read is 3 residues too short to cover the CDR3 end, so that end is filled in from the germline J gene. The chain combines TRBV4-2 with TRBJ2-3, with a possible D match to TRBD2 (6 bases). Per germline, CDR1 LGHNA and CDR2 YNFKEQ. The CDR3 spans 16 residues. CDR3 sequence: CASSQSGGVPTDTQYF. The CDR3 bases that were read are TGCGCCAGCAGCCAGTCAGGAGGGGTCCCCACAGATACG.

This clone has a count of ten or more. The read ends 3 residues early relative to the CDR3; the germline J gene fills the gap. This chain links TRBV5-1 with TRBJ2-5; D remains ambiguous. Per the germline V gene, CDR1 is SGHRS and CDR2 is YFSETQ. V was shortened by 1 base and J by 4 bases, with 5 bases between the two germline ends. The CDR3 is 12 amino acids. The sequenced part of the CDR3 DNA is TGCGCCAGCAGCTTGCTCCCAGAGACC. This translates into CASSLLPET. The entire CDR3 protein reads CASSLLPETQYF.

This clone was recorded a few times. The CDR3 extends 3 residues past the end of the read, so its final part is completed from the germline J gene. The V call is TRBV6-2 or TRBV6-3, the J call TRBJ1-6, with a possible D match to TRBD1 (6 bases). This CDR3 spans 12 amino acids. Trimming removed 5 bases at V and 10 bases at J, with 9 bases between. The germline CDR1 and CDR2 sequences are MNHEY and SVGEGT. The sequenced CDR3 bases are TGTGCCAGCAGTACAGGGAAGTCACCC. As protein: CASSTGKSP. The whole CDR3 protein reads CASSTGKSPLHF.

This clone was picked up many times. Read sequence stops 3 residues before the CDR3 end, and the germline J gene provides the missing end. The chain employs TRBV6-2 or TRBV6-3 and TRBJ1-2, with D unclear. Germline V CDR1 and CDR2: MNHEY, SVGEGT. This CDR3 is 13 amino acids long. The germline V and J ends were trimmed by 2 bases and 4 bases, with 8 bases remaining between them. The CDR3 loop is CASSYGGFYGYTF. The part of the CDR3 DNA that was read is TGTGCCAGCAGTTACGGAGGGTTCTATGGC.

Details on this clone: The read terminates 3 residues before the CDR3 end, so the remaining end is supplied by the germline J gene. The V and J genes are TRBV6-2 or TRBV6-3 and TRBJ2-4; no clear D. Germline loops: CDR1 MNHEY, CDR2 SVGEGT. CDR3 length: 15 amino acids. With 6 bases removed from V and 0 bases from J, the gap between germline ends came to 12 bases. The CDR3 here is CASSSLGLAKNIQYF. The DNA read from the CDR3 is TGTGCCAGCAGCTCCCTTGGGCTAGCCAAAAACATT.

In its sample, this clone ranks as medium-sized. Read sequence stops 3 residues before the CDR3 end, and the germline J gene provides the missing end. The V and J genes are TRBV5-1 and TRBJ2-3; D uncertain. The CDR3 loop spans 15 amino acids. V was shortened by 0 bases and J by 0 bases, with 8 bases between the two germline ends. In germline, CDR1 is SGHRS, CDR2 YFSETQ. CDR3: CASSLGRVSTDTQYF. The DNA read from the CDR3 is TGCGCCAGCAGCTTGGGTCGGGTAAGCACAGATACG.

Many counts were recorded for this clone. The DNA ends 3 residues before the CDR3 does, and the rest of the CDR3 is filled in from the germline J gene. This sequence joins TRBV19 and TRBJ1-6, with TRBD1 matching 7 bases. J gave up 7 bases and V 6 bases, and 6 bases lay outside the gene matches. The CDR3 runs 14 residues. Germline assignment: CDR1 LNHDA and CDR2 SQIVND (reference sequence). The CDR3 bases that were read are TGTGCCAGTAGGCCGACAGGGTCCAATTCACCC. Translating gives CASRPTGSNSP. The complete CDR3 protein is CASRPTGSNSPLHF.

This clone was observed at least ten times. The sequence runs out 3 residues before the end of the CDR3; the remainder is reconstructed from the germline J gene. The chain joins TRBV20-1 to TRBJ2-2; 9 positions match TRBD1. Germline CDR1 is DFQATT and CDR2 is SNEGSKA (reference sequence). Unmatched junction bases numbered 3, after V lost 0 bases and J lost 4 bases. The CDR3 has 15 amino acids. The CDR3 reads CSARETGGGTGELFF. The DNA read from the CDR3 is TGCAGTGCTAGAGAGACAGGGGGGGGCACCGGGGAG.

This clone was recorded many times. The read ends 3 residues before the CDR3 terminus; that terminus is restored from the germline J gene. V is TRBV19 and J is TRBJ2-3; 9 bases are shared with TRBD1. This CDR3 has 14 amino acids. V lost 6 bases to trimming and J lost 4 bases; unmatched junction nucleotides: 5. In germline, CDR1 is LNHDA, CDR2 SQIVND (reference sequence). CDR3 DNA (partial): TGTGCCAGTAGAAACAGGGGGCAGGCAGATACG. Its protein is CASRNRGQADT. The whole CDR3 sequence is CASRNRGQADTQYF.

This clone was seen ten or more times. The CDR3 goes on 3 residues after the read ends, and that part is filled in from the germline J gene. The chain carries TRBV19 and TRBJ2-3, with 9 bases that match TRBD1. The CDR3 has 15 amino acids. V shed 2 bases and J 1 base; nucleotides not matched to a gene: 1. The germline gives CDR1 LNHDA, CDR2 SQIVND (reference sequence). The CDR3: CASSIRTGGTDTQYF. CDR3 DNA, as far as it was read: TGTGCCAGTAGTATAAGGACAGGGGGCACAGATACG.

This clone came up many times. The CDR3 end is not reached by the read, which stops 3 residues before it; the germline J gene fills it in. The V and J genes are TRBV10-2 and TRBJ1-5; maybe TRBD1 (6 bases). The germline gives CDR1 WSHSY, CDR2 SAAADI. The CDR3 has 15 amino acids. The ends were cut back, 3 bases at V and 3 bases at J, with 12 bases in the middle. Incomplete CDR3 DNA: TGCGCCAGCAGTGACCCGAGGGGGTTCAATCAGCCC. It encodes CASSDPRGFNQP. The CDR3 reads in full as CASSDPRGFNQPQHF.